This TCR beta chain was sequenced for a study of cytomegalovirus exposure and HLA in healthy donors. About this clone: Its specificity is not known.

V was trimmed by 1 base and J by 7 bases, leaving 17 bases between them. Per the germline V gene, CDR1 is MNHNS and CDR2 is SASEGT. The CDR3 contains 16 residues. Libraries were prepared by immunoSEQ multiplex PCR; TCRdb keeps only in-frame clonotypes and omits some of them. Of more than 120,000 clones listed, about 91% are singletons. The approximately 120-subject validation cohort, separate from the roughly 670-subject first cohort, included the donors. Study findings and constraints: TCR clusters originating in the first cohort tended to co-occur in the roughly 120 validation repertoires, according to a later analysis. In vitro data verified a few CMV-associated chains as specific for CMV antigens. Researchers catalogued 160 or so TCR beta chains as cytomegalovirus-associated.

The receptor's source is a man aged 18 to 29 in good health and CMV-seropositive. This chain connects TRBV6-1 to TRBJ2-1; D may be TRBD2 (5 bases). The sequenced material came from PBMCs. DNA of the CDR3: TGTGCCAGCAGTGAAGAGGCAGGAGGCTACATGAATGAGCAGTTCTTC. Translation: CASSEEAGGYMNEQFF.